Here is one T cell receptor (beta chain) with its context. Its antigen remains unknown. Every patient experienced relapse after autologous stem cell transplantation, and brentuximab vedotin exposure varied. Method: immunoSEQ multiplex PCR; TCRdb's copy keeps in-frame clones and lacks some. Among some 46,000 clones, around 82% were seen once, and the ten largest hold approximately 23%. The data were taken from a study of PD-1 blockade in classical Hodgkin lymphoma. Regarding the study as a whole: Newly diagnosed patients had diversity similar to the baseline diversity of complete responders.

Germline V lookup: CDR1 KGHSH, CDR2 LQKENI. Losses at the gene ends were 2 bases for V and 4 bases for J; bases not matched to a gene: 9. This CDR3 comprises 17 residues. The material was peripheral blood mononuclear cells (PBMCs), obtained before the second cycle of nivolumab. The chain has TRBV18 and TRBJ1-2, with 11 bases aligning to TRBD1. This TCR was sampled from a human donor with classical Hodgkin lymphoma. CDR3 in amino acids: CASSPRVLGQGAYGYTF. CDR3 DNA: TGTGCCAGCTCACCAAGGGTGCTCGGACAGGGGGCCTATGGCTACACCTTC.